Following are 3 T cell receptor beta chains from one sample sequenced in a study of regulatory T cells in long-lasting Graves disease. TCR beta libraries were built with iRepertoire HTBI primers and Arm-PCR of CDR3 regions. TCRdb called the multiplex PCR reads again in MiXCR, with one record for every CDR3 protein. The sample lists hundreds of thousands of distinct CDR3 sequences; approximately 15% were seen once. Time point given: newly diagnosed GD, antithyroid drugs for less than 3 months. PBMC-derived RNA was used for the TCR library. The sample was also linked to a second study, of T cells in Graves' hyperthyroidism and ophthalmopathy.

Here the sequenced sample was peripheral blood mononuclear cells (PBMCs), taken at new diagnosis, from a patient treated with antithyroid drugs. Receptor source: a man aged 35-49 years with Graves disease.

Ten or more counts support this clonotype. J is TRBJ2-5 and V is TRBV6-2 or TRBV6-3; D is unclear. V lost 5 bases and J lost 7, with 11 bases in between. CDR1 is MNHEY and CDR2 is SVGEGT in the germline V gene. The CDR3 extends over 12 amino acids. This CDR3 is CASSDTLGTQYF. The CDR3 DNA follows: TGTGCCAGCAGTGACACTTTAGGGACCCAGTACTTC.

To note about this clonotype: A single base separates this from a much larger clone, so it may be a read error. The chain has TRBV15 and TRBJ1-1; D unclear. The CDR3 contains 14 residues. From germline, CDR1 is LNHNV and CDR2 YYDKDF (reference sequence). The CDR3 DNA sequence: TGTGCCACCGGCAGTTCCATAACGGGCACTGAAGCTTTCTTT. It codes for CATGSSITGTEAFF.

This clonotype was found many times. The rearrangement links TRBV6-5 to TRBJ1-5, with unresolved D. The V gene's germline CDR1 is MNHEY and CDR2 SVGAGI. This CDR3 has 14 residues. Between the trimmed V and J ends, which lost 0 bases and 4 bases, there was a span of 7 bases. DNA for the CDR3: TGTGCCAGCAGTTACTCCCGACAAAATCAGCCCCAGCATTTT. As protein: CASSYSRQNQPQHF.